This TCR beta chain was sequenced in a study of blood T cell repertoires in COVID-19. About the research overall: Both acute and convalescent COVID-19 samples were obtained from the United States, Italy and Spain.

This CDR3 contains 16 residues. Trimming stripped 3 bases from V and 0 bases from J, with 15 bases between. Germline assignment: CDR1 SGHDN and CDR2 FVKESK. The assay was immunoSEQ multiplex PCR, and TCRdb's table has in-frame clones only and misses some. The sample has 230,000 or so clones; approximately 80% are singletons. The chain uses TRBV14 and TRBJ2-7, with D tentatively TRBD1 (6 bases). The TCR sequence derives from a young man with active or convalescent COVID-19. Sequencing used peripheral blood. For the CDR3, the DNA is TGTGCCAGCAGCCAGCGTTCGGGACAAGACTCCTACGAGCAGTACTTC. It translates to CASSQRSGQDSYEQYF. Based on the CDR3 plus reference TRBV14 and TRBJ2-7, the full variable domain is EAGVTQFPSHSVIEKGQTVTLRCDPISGHDNLYWYRRVMGKEIKFLLHFVKESKQDESGMPNNRFLAERTGGTYSTLKVQPAELEDSGVYFCASSQRSGQDSYEQYFGPGTRLTVT.